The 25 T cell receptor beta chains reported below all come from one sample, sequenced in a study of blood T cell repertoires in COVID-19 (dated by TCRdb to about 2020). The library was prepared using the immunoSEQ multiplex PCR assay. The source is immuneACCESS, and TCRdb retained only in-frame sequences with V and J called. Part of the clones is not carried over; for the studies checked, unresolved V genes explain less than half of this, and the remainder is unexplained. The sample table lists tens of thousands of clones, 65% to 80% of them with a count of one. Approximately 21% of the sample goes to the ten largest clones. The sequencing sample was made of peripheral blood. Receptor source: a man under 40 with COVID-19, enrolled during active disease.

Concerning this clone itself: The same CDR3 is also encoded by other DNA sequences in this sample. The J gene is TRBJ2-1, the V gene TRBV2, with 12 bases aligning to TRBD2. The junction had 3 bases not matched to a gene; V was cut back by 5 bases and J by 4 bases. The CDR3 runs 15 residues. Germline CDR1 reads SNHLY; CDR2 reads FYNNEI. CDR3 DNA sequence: TGTGCCAGCAGTCCCGGACTAGCGGGATACAATGAGCAGTTCTTC. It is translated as CASSPGLAGYNEQFF.

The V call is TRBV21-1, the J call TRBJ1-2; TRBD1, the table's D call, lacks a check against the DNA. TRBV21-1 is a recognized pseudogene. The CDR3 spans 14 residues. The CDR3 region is CASSKSREEYGYTF. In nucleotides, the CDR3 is TGTGCCAGCAGCAAAAGCAGGGAAGAGTATGGCTACACCTTC.

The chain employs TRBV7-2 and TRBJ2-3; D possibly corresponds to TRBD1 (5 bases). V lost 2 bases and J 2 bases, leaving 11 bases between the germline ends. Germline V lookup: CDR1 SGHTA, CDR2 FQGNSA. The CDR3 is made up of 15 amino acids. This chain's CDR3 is CASSLQDRATDTQYF. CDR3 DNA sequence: TGTGCCAGCAGCTTACAAGACAGAGCCACAGATACGCAGTATTTT.

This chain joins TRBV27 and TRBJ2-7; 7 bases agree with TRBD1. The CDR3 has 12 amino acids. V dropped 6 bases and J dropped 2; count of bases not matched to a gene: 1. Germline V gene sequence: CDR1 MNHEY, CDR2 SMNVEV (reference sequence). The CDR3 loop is CASRTGAYEQYF. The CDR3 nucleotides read TGTGCCAGCAGAACAGGGGCCTACGAGCAGTACTTC.

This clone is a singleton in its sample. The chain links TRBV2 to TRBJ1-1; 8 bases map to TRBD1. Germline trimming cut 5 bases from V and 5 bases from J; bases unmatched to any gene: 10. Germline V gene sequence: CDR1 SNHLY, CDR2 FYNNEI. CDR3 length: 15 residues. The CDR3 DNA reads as TGTGCCAGCAGTCAACCTCACAGGGGGGAGACTGAAGCTTTCTTT. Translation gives CASSQPHRGETEAFF. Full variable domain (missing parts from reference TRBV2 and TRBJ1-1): EPEVTQTPSHQVTQMGQEVILRCVPISNHLYFYWYRQILGQKVEFLVSFYNNEISEKSEIFDDQFSVERPDGSNFTLKIRSTKLEDSAMYFCASSQPHRGETEAFFGQGTRLTVV.

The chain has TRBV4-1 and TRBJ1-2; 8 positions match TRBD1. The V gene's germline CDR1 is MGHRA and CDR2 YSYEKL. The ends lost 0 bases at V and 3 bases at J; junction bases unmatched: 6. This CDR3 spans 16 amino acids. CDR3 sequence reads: CASSQDGTGDHYGYTF. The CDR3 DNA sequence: TGCGCCAGCAGCCAAGACGGGACAGGAGATCACTATGGCTACACCTTC.

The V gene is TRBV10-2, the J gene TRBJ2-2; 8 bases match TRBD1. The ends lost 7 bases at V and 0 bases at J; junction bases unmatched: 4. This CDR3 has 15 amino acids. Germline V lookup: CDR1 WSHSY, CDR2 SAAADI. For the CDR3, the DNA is TGCGCCAGCACACCGGGACAGGCGAACACCGGGGAGCTGTTTTTT. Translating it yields CASTPGQANTGELFF.

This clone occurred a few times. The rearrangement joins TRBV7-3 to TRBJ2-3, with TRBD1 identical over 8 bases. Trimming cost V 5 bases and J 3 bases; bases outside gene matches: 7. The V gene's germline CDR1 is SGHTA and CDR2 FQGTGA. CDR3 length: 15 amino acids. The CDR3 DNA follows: TGTGCCAGCAGCCCTGGACAGGGAAGAACAGATACGCAGTATTTT. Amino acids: CASSPGQGRTDTQYF.

CDR3 DNA sequence: TGTGCCAGCAGGGCCCCGGGACACACCACAGATACGCAGTATTTT. Translation gives CASRAPGHTTDTQYF. The J gene is TRBJ2-3, the V gene TRBV28; TRBD1 is a possible D gene (6 bases). The CDR3 has 15 amino acids. From germline, CDR1 is MDHEN and CDR2 SYDVKM. Deletions cut 6 bases from V and 2 bases from J, with 15 bases between.

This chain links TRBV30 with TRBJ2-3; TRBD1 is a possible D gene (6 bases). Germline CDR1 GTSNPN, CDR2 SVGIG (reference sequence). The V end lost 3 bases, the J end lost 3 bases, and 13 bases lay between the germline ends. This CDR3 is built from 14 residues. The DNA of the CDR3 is TGTGCCTGGAGAATCAGGGGCGGGACAGATACGCAGTATTTT. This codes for CAWRIRGGTDTQYF. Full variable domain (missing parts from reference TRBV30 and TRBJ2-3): SQTIHQWPATLVQPVGSPLSLECTVEGTSNPNLYWYRQAAGRGLQLLFYSVGIGQISSEVPQNLSASRPQDRQFILSSKKLLLSDSGFYLCAWRIRGGTDTQYFGPGTRLTVL.

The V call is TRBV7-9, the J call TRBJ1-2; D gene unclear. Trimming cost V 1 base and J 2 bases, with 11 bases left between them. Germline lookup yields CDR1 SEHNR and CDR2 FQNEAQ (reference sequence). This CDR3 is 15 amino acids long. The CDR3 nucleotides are TGTGCCAGCAGCTTAGGGAGAGGCAGAAACTATGGCTACACCTTC. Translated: CASSLGRGRNYGYTF.

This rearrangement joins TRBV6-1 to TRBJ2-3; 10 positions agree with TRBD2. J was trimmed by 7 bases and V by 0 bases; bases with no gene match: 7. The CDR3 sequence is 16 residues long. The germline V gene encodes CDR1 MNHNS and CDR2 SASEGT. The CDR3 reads CASSEATAGGPHTQYF. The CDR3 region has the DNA TGTGCCAGCAGTGAAGCCACAGCGGGGGGGCCCCATACGCAGTATTTT.

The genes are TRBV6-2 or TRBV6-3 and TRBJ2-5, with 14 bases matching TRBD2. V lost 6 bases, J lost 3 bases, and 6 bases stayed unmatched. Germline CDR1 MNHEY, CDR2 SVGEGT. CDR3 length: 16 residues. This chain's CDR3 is CASSRRLAGGEETQYF. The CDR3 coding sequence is TGTGCCAGCAGCCGAAGACTAGCGGGAGGGGAAGAGACCCAGTACTTC.

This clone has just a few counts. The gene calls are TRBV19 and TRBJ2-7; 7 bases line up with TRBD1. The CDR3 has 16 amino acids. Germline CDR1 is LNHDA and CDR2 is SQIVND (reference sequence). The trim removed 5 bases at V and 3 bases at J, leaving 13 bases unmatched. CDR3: CASSVQWTGTFYEQYF. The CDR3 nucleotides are TGTGCCAGTAGTGTCCAGTGGACAGGCACCTTCTACGAGCAGTACTTC.

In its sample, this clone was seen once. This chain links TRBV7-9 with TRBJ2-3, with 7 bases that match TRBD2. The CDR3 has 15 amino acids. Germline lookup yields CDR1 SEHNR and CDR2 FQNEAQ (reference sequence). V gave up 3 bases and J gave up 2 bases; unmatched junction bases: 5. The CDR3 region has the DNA TGTGCCAGCAGCTTTTCTAGCGGAAACACAGATACGCAGTATTTT. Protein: CASSFSSGNTDTQYF.

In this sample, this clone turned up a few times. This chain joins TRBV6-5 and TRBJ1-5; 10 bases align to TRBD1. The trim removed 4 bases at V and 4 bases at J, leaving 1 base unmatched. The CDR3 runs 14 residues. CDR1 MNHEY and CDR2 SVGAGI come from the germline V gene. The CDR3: CASSWGQGNQPQHF. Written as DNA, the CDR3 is TGTGCCAGCAGTTGGGGACAGGGGAATCAGCCCCAGCATTTT.

The CDR3 DNA follows: TGTGCCAGCAGCCATGGACAGGAGAAGCCCCAGCATTTT. Protein sequence: CASSHGQEKPQHF. This rearrangement joins TRBV3-1 (or the pseudogene TRBV3-2) to TRBJ1-5; 7 bases line up with TRBD1. V lost 3 bases to trimming and J lost 8 bases; unmatched junction nucleotides: 4. Germline CDR1 LGHDT, CDR2 YNNKEL (reference sequence). This CDR3 is 13 amino acids long.

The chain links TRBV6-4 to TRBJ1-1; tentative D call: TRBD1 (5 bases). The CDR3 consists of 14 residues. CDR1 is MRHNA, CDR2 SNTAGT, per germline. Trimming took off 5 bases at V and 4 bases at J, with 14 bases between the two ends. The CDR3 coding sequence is TGTGCCAGCAGTTACAGGAGAGTTAGCACTGAAGCTTTCTTT. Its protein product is CASSYRRVSTEAFF.

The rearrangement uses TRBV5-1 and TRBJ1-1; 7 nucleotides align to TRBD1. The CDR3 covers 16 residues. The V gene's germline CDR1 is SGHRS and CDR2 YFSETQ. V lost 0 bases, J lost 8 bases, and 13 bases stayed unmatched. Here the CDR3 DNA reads TGCGCCAGCAGCTTGGTTCTCGGACAGGTAATCCCCGAAGCTTTCTTT. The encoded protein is CASSLVLGQVIPEAFF. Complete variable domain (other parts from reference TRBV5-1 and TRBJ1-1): KAGVTQTPRYLIKTRGQQVTLSCSPISGHRSVSWYQQTPGQGLQFLFEYFSETQRNKGNFPGRFSGRQFSNSRSEMNVSTLELGDSALYLCASSLVLGQVIPEAFFGQGTRLTVV.

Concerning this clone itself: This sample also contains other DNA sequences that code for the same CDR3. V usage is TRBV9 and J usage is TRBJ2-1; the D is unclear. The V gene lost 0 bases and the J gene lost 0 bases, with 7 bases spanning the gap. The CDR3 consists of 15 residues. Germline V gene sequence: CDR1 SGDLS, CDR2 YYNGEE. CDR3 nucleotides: TGTGCCAGCAGCGTAGACCCTAGCTCCTACAATGAGCAGTTCTTC. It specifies CASSVDPSSYNEQFF.

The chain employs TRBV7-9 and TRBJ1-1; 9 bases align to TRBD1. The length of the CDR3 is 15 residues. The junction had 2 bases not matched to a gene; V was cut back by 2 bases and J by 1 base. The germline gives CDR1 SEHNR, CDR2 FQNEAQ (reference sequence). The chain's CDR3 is CASSLRGQGNTEAFF. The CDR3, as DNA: TGTGCCAGCAGCTTACGGGGACAGGGGAACACTGAAGCTTTCTTT.

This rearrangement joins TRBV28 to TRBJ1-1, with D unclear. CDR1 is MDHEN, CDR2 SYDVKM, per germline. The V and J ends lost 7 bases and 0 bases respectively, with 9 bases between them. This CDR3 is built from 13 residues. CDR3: CASTRLMNTEAFF. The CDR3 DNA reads TGTGCCAGCACAAGACTTATGAACACTGAAGCTTTCTTT. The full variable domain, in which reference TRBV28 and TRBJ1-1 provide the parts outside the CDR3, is DVKVTQSSRYLVKRTGEKVFLECVQDMDHENMFWYRQDPGLGLRLIYFSYDVKMKEKGDIPEGYSVSREKKERFSLILESASTNQTSMYLCASTRLMNTEAFFGQGTRLTVV.

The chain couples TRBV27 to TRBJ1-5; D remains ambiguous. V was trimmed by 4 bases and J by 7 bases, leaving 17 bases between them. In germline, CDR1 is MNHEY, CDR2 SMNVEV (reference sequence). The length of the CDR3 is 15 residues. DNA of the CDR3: TGTGCCAGCAGTTACGGCAGACCTATCGGGCAGCCCCAGCATTTT. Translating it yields CASSYGRPIGQPQHF.

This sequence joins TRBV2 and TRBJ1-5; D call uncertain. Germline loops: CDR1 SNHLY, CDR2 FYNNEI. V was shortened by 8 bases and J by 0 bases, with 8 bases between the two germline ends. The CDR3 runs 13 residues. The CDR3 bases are TGTGCCAGCGATCGGGGTAGCAATCAGCCCCAGCATTTT. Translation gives CASDRGSNQPQHF.

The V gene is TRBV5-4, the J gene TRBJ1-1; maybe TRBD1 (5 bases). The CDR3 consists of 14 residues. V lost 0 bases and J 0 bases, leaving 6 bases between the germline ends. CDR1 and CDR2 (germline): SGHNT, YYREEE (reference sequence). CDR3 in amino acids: CASSLDRMNTEAFF. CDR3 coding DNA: TGTGCCAGCAGCTTGGACAGGATGAACACTGAAGCTTTCTTT.